The clone carrying this TCR beta chain has only one observation. The antigen is unknown. Purified naive CD4+ T cells were depleted of CD25+ Tregs. In germline, CDR1 is DFQATT, CDR2 SNEGSKA (reference sequence). The CDR3 has 16 amino acids. Study-wide findings and caveats: Tumor memory CD4+ T cell TCR gene usage was found to cluster with blood and lymph node memory CD4+ cells and with lymph node naive CD4+ cells.

Constant-region reverse primers amplified full-length variable regions, followed by semi-nested Nested Universal Primer A PCR. TCRdb reprocessed the 5' RACE reads via MiXCR and lists one record per CDR3 protein. The sample carries about 5,700 distinct CDR3 sequences, roughly 34% recorded once. The V and J genes are TRBV20-1 and TRBJ1-4, with 8 bases identical to TRBD1. This receptor was taken from a female donor with breast cancer. The specimen was naive CD4+ T cells sorted from a lymph node. The subset is: naive CD4+ T cells, CD4+CD45RA+CD25-. The CDR3 loop is CNARAVFGTGFEKLFF. The CDR3 coding sequence is TGCAATGCCCGCGCGGTCTTCGGGACAGGTTTTGAAAAACTGTTTTTT.